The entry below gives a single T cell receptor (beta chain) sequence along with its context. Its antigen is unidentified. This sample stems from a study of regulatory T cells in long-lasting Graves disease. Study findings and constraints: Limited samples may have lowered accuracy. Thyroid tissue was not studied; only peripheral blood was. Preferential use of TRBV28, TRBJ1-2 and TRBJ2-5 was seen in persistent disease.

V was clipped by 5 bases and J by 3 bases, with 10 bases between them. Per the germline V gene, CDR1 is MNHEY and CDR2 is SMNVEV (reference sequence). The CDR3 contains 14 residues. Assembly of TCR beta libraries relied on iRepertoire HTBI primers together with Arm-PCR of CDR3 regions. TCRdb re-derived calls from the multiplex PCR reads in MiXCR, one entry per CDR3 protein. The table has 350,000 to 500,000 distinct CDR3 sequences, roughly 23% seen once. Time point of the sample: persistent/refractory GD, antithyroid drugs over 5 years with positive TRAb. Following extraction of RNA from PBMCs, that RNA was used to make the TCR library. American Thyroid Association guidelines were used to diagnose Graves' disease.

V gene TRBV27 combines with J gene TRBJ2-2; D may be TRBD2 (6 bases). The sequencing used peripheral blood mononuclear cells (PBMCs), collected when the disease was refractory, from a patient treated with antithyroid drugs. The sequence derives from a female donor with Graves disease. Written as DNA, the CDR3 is TGTGCCAGCAGTCCGAGACTAGACACCGGGGAGCTGTTTTTT. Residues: CASSPRLDTGELFF.